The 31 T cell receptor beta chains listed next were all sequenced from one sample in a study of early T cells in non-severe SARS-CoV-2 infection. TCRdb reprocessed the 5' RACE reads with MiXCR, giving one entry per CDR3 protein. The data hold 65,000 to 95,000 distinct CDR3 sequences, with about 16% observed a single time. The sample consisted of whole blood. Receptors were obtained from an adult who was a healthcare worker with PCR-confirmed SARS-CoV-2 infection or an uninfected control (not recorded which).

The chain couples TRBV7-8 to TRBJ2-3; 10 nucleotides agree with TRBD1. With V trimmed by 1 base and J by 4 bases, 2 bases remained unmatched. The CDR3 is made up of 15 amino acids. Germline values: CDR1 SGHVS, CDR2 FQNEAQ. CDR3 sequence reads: CASSLGDRGADTQYF. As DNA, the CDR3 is TGTGCCAGCAGCTTAGGGGACAGGGGAGCAGATACGCAGTATTTT.

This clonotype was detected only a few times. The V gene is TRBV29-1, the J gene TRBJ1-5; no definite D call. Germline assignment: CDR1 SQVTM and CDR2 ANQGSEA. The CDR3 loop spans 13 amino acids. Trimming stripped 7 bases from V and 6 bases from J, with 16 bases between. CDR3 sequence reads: CSEMTGSPQPQHF. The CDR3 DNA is TGCAGCGAAATGACGGGGTCTCCTCAGCCCCAGCATTTT.

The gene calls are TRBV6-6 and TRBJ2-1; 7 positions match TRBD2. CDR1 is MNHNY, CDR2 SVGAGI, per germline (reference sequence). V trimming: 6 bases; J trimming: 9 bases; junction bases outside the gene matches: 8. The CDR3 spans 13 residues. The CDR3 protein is CASRLAGAVEQFF. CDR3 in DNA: TGTGCCAGCAGGCTGGCGGGAGCTGTTGAGCAGTTCTTC.

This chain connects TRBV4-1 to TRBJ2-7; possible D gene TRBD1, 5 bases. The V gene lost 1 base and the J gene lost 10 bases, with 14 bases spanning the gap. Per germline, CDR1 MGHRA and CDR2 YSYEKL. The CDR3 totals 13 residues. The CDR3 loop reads CASSQVLIGVQYF. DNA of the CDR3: TGCGCCAGCAGCCAAGTCCTTATAGGGGTACAGTACTTC.

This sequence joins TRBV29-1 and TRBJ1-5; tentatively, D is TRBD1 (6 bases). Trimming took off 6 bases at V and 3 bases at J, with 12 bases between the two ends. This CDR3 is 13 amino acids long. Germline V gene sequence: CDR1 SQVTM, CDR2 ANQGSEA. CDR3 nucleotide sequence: TGCAGCGTGCGACCGGGGGCCAATCAGCCCCAGCATTTT. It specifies CSVRPGANQPQHF.

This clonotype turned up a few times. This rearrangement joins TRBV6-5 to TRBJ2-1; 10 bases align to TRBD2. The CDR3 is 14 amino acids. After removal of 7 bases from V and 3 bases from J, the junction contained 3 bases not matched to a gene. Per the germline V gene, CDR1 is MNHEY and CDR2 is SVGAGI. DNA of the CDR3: TGTGCCAGCACCTCTAGCGGGAGCTACAATGAGCAGTTCTTC. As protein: CASTSSGSYNEQFF.

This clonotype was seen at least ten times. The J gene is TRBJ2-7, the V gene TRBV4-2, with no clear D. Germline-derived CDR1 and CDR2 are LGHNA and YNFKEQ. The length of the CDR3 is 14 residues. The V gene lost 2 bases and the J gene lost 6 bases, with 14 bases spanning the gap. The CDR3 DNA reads TGTGCCAGCAGCCAACCTAACTACCCGGGCGAGCAGTACTTC. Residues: CASSQPNYPGEQYF.

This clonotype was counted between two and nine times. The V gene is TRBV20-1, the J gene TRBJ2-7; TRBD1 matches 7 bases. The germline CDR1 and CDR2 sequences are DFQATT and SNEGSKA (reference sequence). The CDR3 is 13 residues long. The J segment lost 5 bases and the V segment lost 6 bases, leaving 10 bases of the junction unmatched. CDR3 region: CSAPGQVQDEQYF. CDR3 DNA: TGCAGTGCGCCAGGACAGGTCCAGGACGAGCAGTACTTC.

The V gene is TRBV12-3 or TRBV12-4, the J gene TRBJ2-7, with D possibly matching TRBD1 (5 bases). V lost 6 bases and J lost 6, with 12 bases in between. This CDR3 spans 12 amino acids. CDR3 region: CASSLQAFEQYF. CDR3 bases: TGTGCCAGCAGCCTACAGGCGTTCGAGCAGTACTTC.

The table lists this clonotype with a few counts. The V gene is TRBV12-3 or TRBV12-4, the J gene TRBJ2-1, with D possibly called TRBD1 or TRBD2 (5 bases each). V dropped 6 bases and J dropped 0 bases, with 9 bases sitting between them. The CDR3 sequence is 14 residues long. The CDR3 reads CASRGENSYNEQFF. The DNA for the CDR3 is TGTGCCAGCAGGGGGGAGAACTCCTACAATGAGCAGTTCTTC.

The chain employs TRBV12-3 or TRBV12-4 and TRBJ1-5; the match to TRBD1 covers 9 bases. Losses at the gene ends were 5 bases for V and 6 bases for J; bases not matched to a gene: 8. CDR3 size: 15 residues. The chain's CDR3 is CASSPGTGNGQPQHF. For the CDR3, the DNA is TGTGCCAGCAGTCCCGGGACAGGGAACGGTCAGCCCCAGCATTTT.

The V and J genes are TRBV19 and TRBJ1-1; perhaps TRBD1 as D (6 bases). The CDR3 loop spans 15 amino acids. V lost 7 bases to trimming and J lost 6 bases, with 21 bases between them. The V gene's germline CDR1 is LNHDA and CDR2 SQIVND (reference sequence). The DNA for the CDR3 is TGTGCCAGTACAATCCTCGGACAGAAATCCCCTGAAGCTTTCTTT. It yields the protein CASTILGQKSPEAFF.

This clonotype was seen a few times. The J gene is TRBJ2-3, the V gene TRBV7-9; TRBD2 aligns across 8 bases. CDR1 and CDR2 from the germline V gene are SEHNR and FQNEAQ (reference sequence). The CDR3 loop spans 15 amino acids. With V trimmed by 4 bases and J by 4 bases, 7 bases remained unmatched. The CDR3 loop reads CASSSQRGRADTQYF. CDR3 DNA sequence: TGTGCCAGCAGCTCGCAGCGGGGGAGGGCAGATACGCAGTATTTT.

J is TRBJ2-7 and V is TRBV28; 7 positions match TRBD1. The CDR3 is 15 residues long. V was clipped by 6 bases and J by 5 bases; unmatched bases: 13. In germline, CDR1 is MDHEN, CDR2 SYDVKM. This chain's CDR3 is CASSQPTTGFNEQYF. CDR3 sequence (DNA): TGTGCCAGCAGCCAACCTACGACAGGGTTCAACGAGCAGTACTTC.

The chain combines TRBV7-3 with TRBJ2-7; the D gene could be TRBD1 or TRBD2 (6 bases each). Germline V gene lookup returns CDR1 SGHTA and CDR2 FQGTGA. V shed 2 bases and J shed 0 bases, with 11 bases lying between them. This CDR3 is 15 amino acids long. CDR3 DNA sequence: TGTGCCAGCAGCTTATTAGGGGGGAGCTCCTACGAGCAGTACTTC. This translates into CASSLLGGSSYEQYF.

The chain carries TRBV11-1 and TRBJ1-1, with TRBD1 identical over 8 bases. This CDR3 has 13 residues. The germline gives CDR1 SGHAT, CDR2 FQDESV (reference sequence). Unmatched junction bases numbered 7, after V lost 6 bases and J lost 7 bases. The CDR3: CASRGDRTSEAFF. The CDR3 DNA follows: TGTGCCAGCAGAGGGGACAGGACTAGTGAAGCTTTCTTT. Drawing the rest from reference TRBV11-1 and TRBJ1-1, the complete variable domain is EAEVAQSPRYKITEKSQAVAFWCDPISGHATLYWYRQILGQGPELLVQFQDESVVDDSQLPKDRFSAERLKGVDSTLKIQPAELGDSAMYLCASRGDRTSEAFFGQGTRLTVV.

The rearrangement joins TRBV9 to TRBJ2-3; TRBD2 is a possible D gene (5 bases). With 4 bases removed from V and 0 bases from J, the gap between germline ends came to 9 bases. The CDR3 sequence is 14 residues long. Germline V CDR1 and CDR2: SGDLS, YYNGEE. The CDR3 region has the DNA TGTGCCAGCAGCCCGAGCGGTAGCACAGATACGCAGTATTTT. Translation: CASSPSGSTDTQYF. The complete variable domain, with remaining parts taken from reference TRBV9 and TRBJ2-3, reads DSGVTQTPKHLITATGQRVTLRCSPRSGDLSVYWYQQSLDQGLQFLIQYYNGEERAKGNILERFSAQQFPDLHSELNLSSLELGDSALYFCASSPSGSTDTQYFGPGTRLTVL.

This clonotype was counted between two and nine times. As DNA, the CDR3 is TGTGCCAGCAGCCAAGGCCTGTATAGCAATCAGCCCCAGCATTTT. The encoded protein is CASSQGLYSNQPQHF. The V gene is TRBV3-1, the J gene TRBJ1-5; D remains ambiguous. The CDR3 is made up of 15 amino acids. CDR1 is LGHDT, CDR2 YNNKEL, per germline (reference sequence). V lost 1 base and J 0 bases, leaving 7 bases between the germline ends.

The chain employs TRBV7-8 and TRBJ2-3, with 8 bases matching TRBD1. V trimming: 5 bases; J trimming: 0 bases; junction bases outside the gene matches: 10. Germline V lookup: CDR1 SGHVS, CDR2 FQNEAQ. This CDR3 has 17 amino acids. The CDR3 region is CASSQGAYSGSTDTQYF. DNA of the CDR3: TGTGCCAGCAGCCAGGGGGCCTATAGCGGCAGCACAGATACGCAGTATTTT.

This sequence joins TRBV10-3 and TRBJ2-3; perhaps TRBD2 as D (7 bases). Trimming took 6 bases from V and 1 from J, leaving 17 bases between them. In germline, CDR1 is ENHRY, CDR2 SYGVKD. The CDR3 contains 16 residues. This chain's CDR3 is CAIRGARGGGTDTQYF. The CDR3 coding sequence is TGTGCCATCAGAGGAGCGAGGGGGGGCGGCACAGATACGCAGTATTTT.

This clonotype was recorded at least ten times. This chain's CDR3 is CASSLMGGRIASPNEQFF. The CDR3 DNA is TGTGCCAGCAGTTTAATGGGGGGGAGAATAGCCTCCCCCAATGAGCAGTTCTTC. This chain connects TRBV27 to TRBJ2-1, with 7 bases aligning to TRBD2. The germline CDR1 and CDR2 sequences are MNHEY and SMNVEV (reference sequence). The CDR3 spans 18 residues. After removal of 2 bases from V and 6 bases from J, the junction contained 16 bases not matched to a gene.

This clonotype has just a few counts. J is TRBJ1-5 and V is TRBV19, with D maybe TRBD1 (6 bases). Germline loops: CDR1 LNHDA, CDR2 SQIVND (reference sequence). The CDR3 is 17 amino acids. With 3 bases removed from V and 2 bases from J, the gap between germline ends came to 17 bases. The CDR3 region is CASSIGILGAGNQPQHF. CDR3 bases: TGTGCCAGTAGTATCGGAATATTGGGGGCCGGCAATCAGCCCCAGCATTTT.

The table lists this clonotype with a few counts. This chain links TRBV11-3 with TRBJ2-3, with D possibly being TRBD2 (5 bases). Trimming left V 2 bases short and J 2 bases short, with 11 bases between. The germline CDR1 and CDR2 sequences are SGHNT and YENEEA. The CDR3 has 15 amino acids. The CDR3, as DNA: TGTGCCAGCAGCTTACGAGCGGACCTCACAGATACGCAGTATTTT. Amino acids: CASSLRADLTDTQYF.

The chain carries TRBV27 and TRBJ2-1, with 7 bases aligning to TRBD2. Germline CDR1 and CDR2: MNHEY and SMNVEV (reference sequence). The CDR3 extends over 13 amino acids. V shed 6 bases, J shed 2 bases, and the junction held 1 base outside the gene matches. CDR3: CASRSGTYNEQFF. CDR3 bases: TGTGCCAGCAGAAGCGGGACCTACAATGAGCAGTTCTTC.

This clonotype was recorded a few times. CDR3 bases: TGTGCCAGCAGTTTATCGGGGCGGGAGGCCCTGTTGGAAGGCTACACCTTC. Its protein is CASSLSGREALLEGYTF. V gene TRBV27 combines with J gene TRBJ1-2; tentative D call: TRBD1 (5 bases). V lost 0 bases and J lost 8, with 22 bases in between. Per the germline V gene, CDR1 is MNHEY and CDR2 is SMNVEV (reference sequence). The CDR3 length is 17 residues.

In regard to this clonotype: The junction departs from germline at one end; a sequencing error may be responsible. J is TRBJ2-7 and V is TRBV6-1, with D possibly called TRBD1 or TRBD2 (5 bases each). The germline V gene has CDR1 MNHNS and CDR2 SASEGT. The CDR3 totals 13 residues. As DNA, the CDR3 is TGTGCCAGCAGTGAAGTCTCCGGGACCCCGAAGGGGTTC. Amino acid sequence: CASSEVSGTPKGF.

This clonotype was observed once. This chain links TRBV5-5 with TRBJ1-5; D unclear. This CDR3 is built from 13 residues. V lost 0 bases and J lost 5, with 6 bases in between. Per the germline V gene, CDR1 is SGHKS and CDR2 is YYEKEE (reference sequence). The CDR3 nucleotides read TGTGCCAGCAGCTTGGGTGCCGATCAGCCCCAGCATTTT. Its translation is CASSLGADQPQHF.

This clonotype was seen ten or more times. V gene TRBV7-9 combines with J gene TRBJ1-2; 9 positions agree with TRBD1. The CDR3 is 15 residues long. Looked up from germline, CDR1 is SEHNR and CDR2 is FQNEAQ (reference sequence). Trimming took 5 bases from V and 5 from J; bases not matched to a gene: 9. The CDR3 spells CASSQSRTGEYGYTF. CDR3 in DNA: TGTGCCAGCAGCCAGTCCCGGACAGGGGAGTATGGCTACACCTTC. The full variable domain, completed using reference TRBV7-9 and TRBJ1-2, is DTGVSQNPRHKITKRGQNVTFRCDPISEHNRLYWYRQTLGQGPEFLTYFQNEAQLEKSRLLSDRFSAERPKGSFSTLEIQRTEQGDSAMYLCASSQSRTGEYGYTFGSGTRLTVV.

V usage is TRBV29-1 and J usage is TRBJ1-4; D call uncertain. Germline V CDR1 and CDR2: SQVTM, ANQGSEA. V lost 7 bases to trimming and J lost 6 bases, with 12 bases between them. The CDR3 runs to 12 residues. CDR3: CSAGAGDEKLFF. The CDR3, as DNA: TGCAGCGCAGGAGCGGGCGATGAAAAACTGTTTTTT.

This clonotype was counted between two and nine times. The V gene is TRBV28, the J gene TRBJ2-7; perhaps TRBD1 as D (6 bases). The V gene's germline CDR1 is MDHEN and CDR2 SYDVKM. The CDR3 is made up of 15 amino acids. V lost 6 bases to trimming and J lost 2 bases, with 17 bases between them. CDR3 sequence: CASSLVGDTPYEQYF. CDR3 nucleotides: TGTGCCAGCAGCCTGGTGGGGGACACCCCCTACGAGCAGTACTTC.

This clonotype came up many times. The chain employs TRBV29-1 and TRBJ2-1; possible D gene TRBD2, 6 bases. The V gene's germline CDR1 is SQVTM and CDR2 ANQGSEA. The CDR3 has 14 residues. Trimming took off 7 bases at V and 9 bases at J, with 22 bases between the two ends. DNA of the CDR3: TGCAGCGCAGATACCGGGACTTCAGGCCTTGAGCAGTTCTTC. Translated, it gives CSADTGTSGLEQFF.